The source of this T cell receptor (beta chain) is a study of cytomegalovirus exposure and HLA in healthy donors. Study-level results: Reportedly, fewer N-insertions than the roughly 700-donor mean appeared in an Asian-associated ancestry cluster in a later analysis. For presence/absence analyses, sequencing depth was assumed to be roughly uniform across donors. In a later analysis, at a false discovery rate of 0.05, approximately 18,000 TCR beta sequences were associated with HLA alleles.

Worth noting for this clone: The antigen is undetermined.

V was pared by 0 bases and J by 8 bases, with 16 bases between. Germline CDR1 and CDR2: SGHVS and FQNEAQ. This CDR3 is built from 15 residues. Vbeta (60) and Jbeta (13) primers were used in the PCR. Some clones are missing from TCRdb's copy, which holds only in-frame ones; the method was immunoSEQ multiplex PCR. The table has around 190,000 clones, around 88% seen once; the top ten hold 1.7%. Sequencing input: PBMCs. This receptor was identified in a middle-aged man in good health and CMV-seropositive. This chain uses TRBV7-8 with TRBJ1-1; D gene ambiguous. The CDR3 spells CASSLALEGGREAFF. CDR3 bases: TGTGCCAGCAGCTTAGCGTTGGAGGGCGGGAGGGAAGCTTTCTTT.